Sequencing of this T cell receptor (beta chain) was carried out in a study of CD8+ T cells in alopecia areata. A note on this clone: Its antigen is not identified.

Germline trimming cut 2 bases from V and 5 bases from J; bases unmatched to any gene: 7. Germline V gene lookup returns CDR1 GTSNPN and CDR2 SVGIG (reference sequence). The CDR3 sequence is 14 residues long. TCR sequencing used cDNA made by reverse transcription of extracted RNA. Using immunoSEQ multiplex PCR, the repertoire was profiled, and TCRdb retains in-frame clones only, with some absent. The table lists about 190,000 clones, about 60% of them singletons, with around 0.7% in the top ten. General study results and limits: Scalp clonality and expanded CD8+ clones among the top 100 fell significantly with tofacitinib. Given one nonresponder, whether baseline CD8+ expansion relates to response remains uncertain. During tofacitinib treatment, many expanded lesional clones remained in scalp and blood.

Specified treatment: oral pan-JAK inhibitor, 5-10 mg twice daily. Peripheral blood and lesional scalp punch biopsies were taken from alopecia areata patients. The genes are TRBV30 and TRBJ2-7, with 9 bases matching TRBD1. This sequence was found in a human donor with alopecia areata. Specimen: CD4+ T cells sorted from blood, collected at week 4, from a patient treated with tofacitinib. The CDR3 protein is CAWSRDRVAHEQYF. The CDR3 DNA reads TGTGCCTGGAGTAGGGACAGGGTTGCCCACGAGCAGTACTTC. Full variable domain (outside the CDR3, taken from reference TRBV30 and TRBJ2-7): SQTIHQWPATLVQPVGSPLSLECTVEGTSNPNLYWYRQAAGRGLQLLFYSVGIGQISSEVPQNLSASRPQDRQFILSSKKLLLSDSGFYLCAWSRDRVAHEQYFGPGTRLTVT.